This TCR beta chain originates from a study of blood T cell repertoires in COVID-19. Study details: Samples taken during acute and convalescent COVID-19 were collected in the United States, Italy and Spain. Sample material is recorded as cDNA or gDNA derived from T cells, B-cell-depleted T cells, or PBMCs.

Patients of the Seattle cohort, enrolled during active infection, were followed longitudinally. After removal of 3 bases from V and 5 bases from J, the junction contained 8 bases not matched to a gene. Germline V gene data show CDR1 as LGHNT and CDR2 as FRNRAP. The CDR3 loop spans 15 amino acids. In the original processing: Amplifying reference gene primers gave estimates of nucleated cell counts. Libraries were prepared by immunoSEQ multiplex PCR; TCRdb keeps only in-frame clonotypes and omits some of them. The DNA was the basis for D and trimming; V, J and clone size are from that table. The table shows about 24,000 clones, with roughly 77% occurring only once.

The sample was peripheral blood. This rearrangement joins TRBV12-5 to TRBJ2-3; 7 positions agree with TRBD2. The sequence came from a woman between 65 and 79 years old with COVID-19, enrolled during active disease. The CDR3 here is CASGLVTGGGDTQYF. The CDR3 DNA reads TGTGCTAGTGGTTTAGTAACGGGAGGTGGAGATACGCAGTATTTT. Filled out from reference TRBV12-5 and TRBJ2-3, the complete variable domain reads DARVTQTPRHKVTEMGQEVTMRCQPILGHNTVFWYRQTMMQGLELLAYFRNRAPLDDSGMPKDRFSAEMPDATLATLKIQPSEPRDSAVYFCASGLVTGGGDTQYFGPGTRLTVL.